This TCR beta chain comes out of a study of blood T cells in healthy people across ages. Per individual sample, total RNA of at least 6 micrograms was extracted. A J-beta primer mix and a sample-barcoded 5' primer were used in a second PCR of roughly 7 to 12 cycles. TCRdb used MiXCR to reprocess the 5' RACE reads, holding one entry per CDR3 protein. The sample holds about 1.5 million distinct CDR3 sequences; roughly 40% are singletons and the top ten take under 8%. CDR3 length: 14 amino acids. Germline loops: CDR1 DFQATT, CDR2 SNEGSKA (reference sequence). The sample consisted of blood. This receptor was taken from a woman younger than 35 in good health. The rearrangement links TRBV20-1 to TRBJ2-7; a weak D match, TRBD2 (7 bases). TRBJ2-5 matches the DNA end more closely, so the J call is doubtful. The CDR3 is CSARRRGGTETQYF. CDR3 DNA: TGCAGTGCTAGGAGGAGGGGGGGTACAGAGACCCAGTACTTC.